The 3 T cell receptor beta chains below all came from one sample that was sequenced in a study of T cells in Graves' hyperthyroidism and ophthalmopathy. TCR beta CDR3 region amplification was performed from RNA transcripts. In the first-round RT-PCR of the TCR CDR3, the HTBI primer set was used. TCRdb re-called the multiplex PCR reads through MiXCR, storing one row per CDR3 protein. Found here are around 720,000 distinct CDR3 sequences, just over 35% of them singletons; the top ten hold around 30%. Source material: blood. Receptors originate from a woman aged 40 to 50 with Graves' hyperthyroidism.

This clonotype has a count of ten or more. V is TRBV7-9 and J is TRBJ2-7, with D maybe TRBD2 (6 bases). This CDR3 has 14 amino acids. The germline V and J ends were trimmed by 5 bases and 4 bases, with 15 bases remaining between them. Looked up from germline, CDR1 is SEHNR and CDR2 is FQNEAQ (reference sequence). Written as DNA, the CDR3 is TGTGCCAGCAGCCAGTGGGGGGAAGGATACGAGCAGTACTTC. Translating it yields CASSQWGEGYEQYF.

This clonotype was detected a few times. This rearrangement joins TRBV3-1 to TRBJ1-1; D is uncertain. The V and J ends lost 1 base and 4 bases respectively, with 13 bases between them. Germline V gene data show CDR1 as LGHDT and CDR2 as YNNKEL (reference sequence). This CDR3 contains 15 residues. CDR3 in amino acids: CASSQGSGLSTEAFF. DNA of the CDR3: TGTGCCAGCAGCCAAGGTTCTGGGCTGTCCACTGAAGCTTTCTTT.

There are many counts of this clonotype. The chain uses TRBV20-1 and TRBJ1-1; D is unresolved. This CDR3 is built from 10 residues. From germline, CDR1 is DFQATT and CDR2 SNEGSKA (reference sequence). V was cut by 8 bases and J by 6 bases, with 10 bases left in between. CDR3 DNA: TGCAGTCCGCTAGGACCTGAAGCTTTCTTT. Protein sequence: CSPLGPEAFF.